The TCR beta chain described here comes from a study of blood T cells in healthy people across ages. Turning to this clonotype: Antigen: not known.

General study results and limits: Reliance upon unsorted PBMCs precluded definitive naive versus antigen-experienced comparison.

PCR was performed a second time for about 7 to 12 cycles using a sample-barcoded 5' primer and a J-beta primer mix. Carrying 12 random nucleotides, a template-switch adaptor labeled each individual cDNA molecule. Each of the samples gave a minimum of 3 million paired-end reads that contained CDR3. Each CDR3 protein gets one entry after TCRdb re-called the 5' RACE reads with MiXCR. Of around 1.5 million distinct CDR3 sequences listed, around 39% were seen once; the top ten hold 6.5% to 10%. The sample comprised blood. The clonotype comes from a woman aged 18-29 years in good health.

The chain's CDR3 is CASSQARTVNEQYF. CDR3 DNA sequence: TGTGCCAGCAGCCAAGCTCGGACAGTCAATGAGCAGTACTTC. V usage is TRBV4-2 and J usage is TRBJ2-5; a weak D match, TRBD1 (6 bases). The length of the CDR3 is 14 residues. Trimming cost V 1 base and J 11 bases, with 17 bases left between them. Germline V gene data show CDR1 as LGHNA and CDR2 as YNFKEQ.